The text below deals with one TCR beta chain. Here immunoSEQ multiplex PCR was the method, and the copy in TCRdb shows in-frame clones only, minus some. Among 60,000 to 85,000 clones listed, about 90% were seen once. The data were taken from a study of OX40 agonist ivuxolimab in advanced cancers. The clonotype comes from an adult with an advanced solid tumor such as melanoma, head and neck, liver or kidney cancer. Specimen: CD4+ or CD8+ T cells sorted from blood, collected in a trial of the OX40 agonist ivuxolimab.

Here the CDR3 DNA reads TGTGCCAGCAGCTGGGCGGCGGAGGCCGGCAATTCACCCCTCCACTTT. Its protein is CASSWAAEAGNSPLHF. The gene calls are TRBV5-4 and TRBJ1-6; D unresolved. V was pared by 3 bases and J by 7 bases, with 17 bases between. Germline V lookup: CDR1 SGHNT, CDR2 YYREEE (reference sequence). This CDR3 is 16 amino acids long.